The 16 T cell receptor beta chains listed next were all sequenced from one sample in a study of early T cells in non-severe SARS-CoV-2 infection. TCRdb re-derived calls from the 5' RACE reads in MiXCR, one entry per CDR3 protein. The sample lists around 93,000 distinct CDR3 sequences; 9.5% to 15% were seen once. The sample in question was whole blood, obtained at baseline. The receptors were sampled from an adult who was a healthcare worker with PCR-confirmed SARS-CoV-2 infection or an uninfected control (not recorded which).

CDR3 protein: CASSLAASQGSKQFF. In nucleotides, the CDR3 is TGTGCCAGCAGCTTAGCCGCAAGTCAGGGGAGTAAGCAGTTCTTC. This rearrangement joins TRBV11-1 to TRBJ2-1; D possibly corresponds to TRBD1 (6 bases). Trimming pared 0 bases from V and 11 bases from J, leaving 17 bases between. The CDR3 runs to 15 residues. The germline CDR1 and CDR2 sequences are SGHAT and FQDESV (reference sequence).

This clonotype was seen a handful of times. The gene calls are TRBV5-4 and TRBJ2-5; D may be TRBD1 or TRBD2 (5 bases each). Germline V gene lookup returns CDR1 SGHNT and CDR2 YYREEE (reference sequence). The CDR3 loop spans 15 amino acids. Trimming removed 4 bases at V and 3 bases at J, with 16 bases between. DNA for the CDR3: TGTGCCAGCAGCCGGATGGGGGAACCTGAAGAGACCCAGTACTTC. Encoded protein: CASSRMGEPEETQYF.

This clonotype was observed many times. This chain links TRBV29-1 with TRBJ2-7; TRBD1 aligns across 8 bases. The J segment lost 2 bases and the V segment lost 7 bases, leaving 7 bases of the junction unmatched. The CDR3 covers 13 residues. The V gene's germline CDR1 is SQVTM and CDR2 ANQGSEA. The CDR3 reads CSAAWDRPYEQYF. The CDR3 DNA sequence: TGCAGCGCTGCATGGGACAGGCCCTACGAGCAGTACTTC.

In its sample, this clonotype was seen many times. The rearrangement links TRBV20-1 to TRBJ1-2; D is undetermined. Trimming left V 0 bases short and J 4 bases short, with 12 bases between. Germline V CDR1 and CDR2: DFQATT, SNEGSKA (reference sequence). The CDR3 spans 14 residues. The CDR3 reads CSAREKYSTYGYTF. CDR3 nucleotide sequence: TGCAGTGCTAGAGAAAAATACAGCACCTATGGCTACACCTTC.

This clonotype was detected a few times. The chain couples TRBV7-2 to TRBJ2-1; TRBD2 might be the D (5 bases). The length of the CDR3 is 13 residues. Germline-derived CDR1 and CDR2 are SGHTA and FQGNSA. V was pared by 0 bases and J by 8 bases, with 8 bases between. Written as DNA, the CDR3 is TGTGCCAGCAGCTTAGCGTTTAGCGATGAGCAGTTCTTC. It translates to CASSLAFSDEQFF.

This chain uses TRBV7-8 with TRBJ1-1; 7 nucleotides agree with TRBD1. The CDR3 is made up of 13 amino acids. V lost 11 bases and J lost 6; bases outside the gene matches: 12. In germline, CDR1 is SGHVS, CDR2 FQNEAQ. CDR3 DNA sequence: TGTGCCTCCGCCGGGACAGAACGGGCTGAAGCTTTCTTT. It translates to CASAGTERAEAFF.

With respect to this clonotype: One base away lies a much larger clone, so this may be a sequencing read error. This chain connects TRBV12-3 or TRBV12-4 to TRBJ1-2; TRBD1 matches 7 bases. The junction had 12 bases not matched to a gene; V was cut back by 5 bases and J by 9 bases. The CDR3 length is 14 residues. In nucleotides, the CDR3 is TGTGCCAGCAGTCCCGGACAGGTGCTAATGAGCTACACCTTC. It specifies CASSPGQVLMSYTF.

This clonotype was observed at least ten times. The CDR3 spells CASSWVGQSEAFF. The CDR3 coding sequence is TGTGCCAGCAGCTGGGTAGGACAGTCTGAAGCTTTCTTT. This chain connects TRBV5-6 to TRBJ1-1; a weak D match, TRBD1 (6 bases). CDR3 size: 13 residues. V gave up 3 bases and J gave up 6 bases, with 12 bases separating them. Germline CDR1 is SGHDT and CDR2 is YYEEEE.

The chain recombines TRBV7-2 with TRBJ2-7; D is unclear. CDR1 and CDR2 (germline): SGHTA, FQGNSA. The CDR3 spans 15 residues. V was shortened by 3 bases and J by 2 bases, with 14 bases between the two germline ends. CDR3 nucleotides: TGTGCCAGCAGCTTTGGCCAGCCGTACACCTACGAGCAGTACTTC. Translation: CASSFGQPYTYEQYF.

This clonotype was observed at least ten times. The chain's CDR3 is CASSKGPAGYSDTQYF. In DNA, the CDR3 is TGTGCCAGTAGTAAGGGTCCAGCGGGGTATTCAGATACGCAGTATTTT. This chain connects TRBV19 to TRBJ2-3; 7 nucleotides agree with TRBD2. Unmatched junction bases numbered 11, after V lost 4 bases and J lost 4 bases. The CDR3 consists of 16 residues. Germline V lookup: CDR1 LNHDA, CDR2 SQIVND (reference sequence).

V is TRBV19 and J is TRBJ2-5, with D maybe TRBD2 (5 bases). The CDR3 is 11 amino acids. The germline gives CDR1 LNHDA, CDR2 SQIVND (reference sequence). Trimming removed 6 bases at V and 5 bases at J, with 7 bases between. The CDR3 DNA follows: TGTGCCAGTAGAACGGGGGAGACCCAGTACTTC. Translated, it gives CASRTGETQYF.

This clonotype was counted many times. This chain uses TRBV7-8 with TRBJ1-4; the match to TRBD1 covers 7 bases. This CDR3 is built from 15 residues. Losses at the gene ends were 5 bases for V and 8 bases for J; bases not matched to a gene: 11. Per the germline V gene, CDR1 is SGHVS and CDR2 is FQNEAQ. CDR3 nucleotides: TGTGCCAGCAGCCCCTGGACCAGGGGGGAGGAAAAACTGTTTTTT. It codes for CASSPWTRGEEKLFF.

The chain carries TRBV7-3 and TRBJ1-6, with 8 bases fitting TRBD1. Trimming removed 5 bases from V and 9 bases from J; junction bases left unmatched: 9. CDR1 is SGHTA, CDR2 FQGTGA, per germline. The CDR3 runs 15 residues. CDR3: CASSQTGERSSPLHF. The DNA for the CDR3 is TGTGCCAGCAGCCAGACAGGGGAACGGAGTTCACCCCTCCACTTT.

The chain has TRBV7-6 and TRBJ1-1; 9 nucleotides align to TRBD1. V lost 5 bases, J lost 3 bases, and 13 bases stayed unmatched. This CDR3 has 17 residues. Germline CDR1 SGHVS, CDR2 FNYEAQ. The CDR3 DNA reads as TGTGCCAGCAGCCCCAGACAGGGGGGGAGTATGCACACTGAAGCTTTCTTT. Translating gives CASSPRQGGSMHTEAFF.

V is TRBV29-1 and J is TRBJ1-1; D ambiguous. In germline, CDR1 is SQVTM, CDR2 ANQGSEA. CDR3 length: 13 amino acids. Trimming left V 4 bases short and J 3 bases short, with 12 bases between. The CDR3 here is CSVARSPDTEAFF. DNA of the CDR3: TGCAGCGTTGCGCGGAGCCCCGACACTGAAGCTTTCTTT.

This clonotype was seen more than once but under ten times. The gene calls are TRBV5-1 and TRBJ2-3; D gene ambiguous. The CDR3 loop spans 14 amino acids. V was shortened by 2 bases and J by 1 base, with 8 bases between the two germline ends. Germline CDR1 is SGHRS and CDR2 is YFSETQ. This CDR3 reads CASSFGPGTDTQYF. The CDR3 DNA sequence: TGCGCCAGCAGCTTCGGACCTGGCACAGATACGCAGTATTTT.